These 12 T cell receptor beta chains were sequenced from one sample in a study of blood T cell repertoires in COVID-19. This table comes from immunoSEQ multiplex PCR, and its TCRdb copy is limited to in-frame clones, with some not included. This sample yields 15,000 to 17,000 clones, of which approximately 85% are seen a single time; roughly 22% belongs to the top ten. The specimen sequenced was peripheral blood. The receptors here all came from a man older than 75 with active or convalescent COVID-19.

This sequence joins TRBV6-1 and TRBJ2-1; TRBD1 might be the D (6 bases). The CDR3 totals 15 residues. Germline V gene lookup returns CDR1 MNHNS and CDR2 SASEGT. The germline V and J ends were trimmed by 6 bases and 0 bases, with 12 bases remaining between them. The CDR3 reads CASSQQGSSYNEQFF. The DNA for the CDR3 is TGTGCCAGCAGCCAACAGGGAAGCTCCTACAATGAGCAGTTCTTC.

This clone occurred a few times. The J gene is TRBJ2-5, the V gene TRBV5-1; 9 positions match TRBD2. V was pared by 1 base and J by 5 bases, with 12 bases of the junction left unmatched. Germline V gene data show CDR1 as SGHRS and CDR2 as YFSETQ. The CDR3 length is 17 residues. The CDR3 region is CASSLWFLAGFEETQYF. For the CDR3, the DNA is TGCGCCAGCAGCTTGTGGTTTCTAGCGGGGTTCGAGGAGACCCAGTACTTC.

This chain links TRBV7-6 with TRBJ1-3; no clear D. The germline CDR1 and CDR2 sequences are SGHVS and FNYEAQ. With 5 bases removed from V and 8 bases from J, the gap between germline ends came to 13 bases. The CDR3 length is 13 residues. CDR3 sequence: CASSGSPGDTIYF. Here the CDR3 DNA reads TGTGCCAGCAGCGGCAGTCCGGGTGACACCATATATTTT. The full variable domain, completed using reference TRBV7-6 and TRBJ1-3, is GAGVSQSPRYKVTKRGQDVALRCDPISGHVSLYWYRQALGQGPEFLTYFNYEAQQDKSGLPNDRFSAERPEGSISTLTIQRTEQRDSAMYRCASSGSPGDTIYFGEGSWLTVV.

The J gene is TRBJ2-3, the V gene TRBV9, with 9 bases that match TRBD2. Germline CDR1 is SGDLS and CDR2 is YYNGEE. The CDR3 sequence is 13 residues long. V shed 7 bases and J 12 bases; nucleotides not matched to a gene: 12. In nucleotides, the CDR3 is TGTGCCAGCCCCAACCGGGCGGGGGGGCCCCAGTATTTT. Amino acids: CASPNRAGGPQYF.

The rearrangement uses TRBV28 and TRBJ1-2; the D gene is possibly TRBD1 (6 bases). Germline values: CDR1 MDHEN, CDR2 SYDVKM. The CDR3 consists of 12 residues. V shed 6 bases and J shed 5 bases, with 10 bases lying between them. DNA for the CDR3: TGTGCCAGCAGCGACAGGTGGTATGGCTACACCTTC. Protein sequence: CASSDRWYGYTF.

The genes are TRBV29-1 and TRBJ2-1; 7 nucleotides match TRBD2. Germline-derived CDR1 and CDR2 are SQVTM and ANQGSEA. CDR3 length: 12 amino acids. V shed 0 bases, J shed 8 bases, and the junction held 1 base outside the gene matches. CDR3 coding DNA: TGCAGCGTTGAAGATGGGGGGGATGAGCAGTTCTTC. It encodes CSVEDGGDEQFF.

This rearrangement joins TRBV30 to TRBJ2-7, with D maybe TRBD2 (6 bases). The CDR3 runs 12 residues. Germline values: CDR1 GTSNPN, CDR2 SVGIG (reference sequence). The V end lost 0 bases, the J end lost 5 bases, and 8 bases lay between the germline ends. The CDR3 protein is CAWSVTGDEQYF. In DNA form, the CDR3 reads TGTGCCTGGAGTGTAACGGGGGACGAGCAGTACTTC.

The chain joins TRBV7-9 to TRBJ1-4, with D unresolved. The germline V and J ends were trimmed by 4 bases and 4 bases, with 7 bases remaining between them. Germline V gene sequence: CDR1 SEHNR, CDR2 FQNEAQ (reference sequence). The CDR3 extends over 13 amino acids. The chain's CDR3 is CASSSPGNEKLFF. The DNA for the CDR3 is TGTGCCAGCAGCTCCCCGGGTAATGAAAAACTGTTTTTT. The full variable domain, with the rest looked up from reference TRBV7-9 and TRBJ1-4, is DTGVSQNPRHKITKRGQNVTFRCDPISEHNRLYWYRQTLGQGPEFLTYFQNEAQLEKSRLLSDRFSAERPKGSFSTLEIQRTEQGDSAMYLCASSSPGNEKLFFGSGTQLSVL.

The chain joins TRBV3-1 (or the pseudogene TRBV3-2) to TRBJ2-2, with D perhaps TRBD1 (6 bases). Trimming shortened V by 1 base and J by 3 bases, and 12 bases separated the two germline ends. This CDR3 is 16 amino acids long. Per the germline V gene, CDR1 is LGHDT and CDR2 is YNNKEL (reference sequence). CDR3 sequence (DNA): TGTGCCAGCAGCCAAGGTAAAGGGACACACACCGGGGAGCTGTTTTTT. Translating gives CASSQGKGTHTGELFF.

The J gene is TRBJ2-3, the V gene TRBV7-9; a possible D gene is TRBD2 (5 bases). CDR1 and CDR2 (germline): SEHNR, FQNEAQ (reference sequence). V was trimmed by 4 bases and J by 0 bases, leaving 14 bases between them. The CDR3 is made up of 16 amino acids. This CDR3 is CASSSLSWTSTDTQYF. In DNA form, the CDR3 reads TGTGCCAGCAGCTCCCTGTCTTGGACTAGCACAGATACGCAGTATTTT.

V is TRBV29-1 and J is TRBJ2-1, with D possibly being TRBD1 (6 bases). There are 14 residues in the CDR3. V lost 7 bases and J lost 8, with 21 bases in between. Looked up from germline, CDR1 is SQVTM and CDR2 is ANQGSEA. CDR3 sequence: CSARGGGNTDEQFF. CDR3 DNA: TGCAGCGCACGAGGGGGTGGAAATACCGATGAGCAGTTCTTC.

The chain carries TRBV30 and TRBJ2-7, with 8 nucleotides matching TRBD1. Germline lookup yields CDR1 GTSNPN and CDR2 SVGIG (reference sequence). J gave up 6 bases and V 5 bases, and 3 bases lay outside the gene matches. The CDR3 has 11 amino acids. In DNA form, the CDR3 reads TGTGCCTGGGCGACAGGGGCCGAGCAGTACTTC. This gives the protein CAWATGAEQYF.